The TCR beta chain under discussion was sequenced for a study of blood T cell repertoires in COVID-19. The CDR3 covers 14 residues. Trimming removed 2 bases from V and 2 bases from J; junction bases left unmatched: 3. CDR1 is SGHDT, CDR2 YYEEEE, per germline. Source study methods: Amplification with reference gene primers provided the estimates of nucleated cell counts. The protocol was immunoSEQ multiplex PCR, while the TCRdb copy is restricted to in-frame clones and leaves out a portion. The DNA gave D and trimming, while V, J and clone size come from that table. The sample shows hundreds of thousands of clones, 87% of them seen only once.

This clonotype was sampled from a woman aged 18-29 years who had recovered from COVID-19. The chain joins TRBV5-6 to TRBJ2-7, with 8 bases aligning to TRBD1. The sample consisted of peripheral blood. The CDR3 region has the DNA TGTGCCAGCAGCTTTCTGGGACAGGCCTACGAGCAGTACTTC. Its translation: CASSFLGQAYEQYF.